This T cell receptor beta chain was sequenced in a study of blood T cell repertoires in COVID-19 (dated by TCRdb to the early 2020s). Regarding the complete study: The collaborator samples originated in the United States, Italy and Spain and spanned the acute and convalescent phases of COVID-19. The material from the prospective study consisted of cDNA or gDNA derived from T cells, B-cell-depleted T cells, or PBMCs. The dataset comprised deeply sampled blood TCRbeta repertoires from subjects exposed to, actively infected with, or recovered from COVID-19. A freely available public database, intended as a resource for researchers studying the immune response to SARS-CoV-2, is where the repertoires were released. The samples were drawn from two sources: the first 160 participants of the ongoing ImmuneRACE study, and 1,254 subjects contributed by 6 global collaborators. A de-identified subject ID, COVID-19 status, age in years and sex were almost always included in the sample metadata. HLA class I and class II types, where available, came from metadata supplied by the sample provider rather than from assay-based typing. Summary of the overall study and its limitations: How much clinical and demographic metadata was included differed by source and by participant, and the metadata was provided uncurated.

In the prospective study, participants were about 18 to 90 years old, resided in 24 geographic areas of the United States, and were enrolled through a virtual design. In the prospective study, cohorts were assigned on the basis of participant-reported clinical history obtained from a screening survey and a study questionnaire. For ImmuneRACE Cohort 3, a participant was defined as recovered based on two consecutive negative NP/OP PCR tests, clearance by a healthcare professional, or resolution of symptoms. In the prospective study, mobile phlebotomists collected whole blood, serum and a nasopharyngeal or oropharyngeal swab from each participant. Over a roughly two-month period, participants in the prospective study had the option of providing additional blood draws and questionnaires. Before DNA extraction, blood samples from the prospective study were shipped at room temperature or frozen. From its cysteine to its phenylalanine, the CDR3 spans 14 amino acids. The CDR3 DNA has 42 bases and is translated from base 1. Trimming removed 6 bases from V and 6 bases from J; the gene matches leave 7 bases unexplained. For CDR1 and CDR2, the germline V gene (reference sequence) lists MNHEY and SMNVEV.

TCRbeta CDR3 regions were amplified from genomic DNA using the immunoSEQ Assay, a bias-controlled multiplex PCR. Concerning the study's data processing: The number of nucleated cells in each sample was estimated by amplification of reference gene primers within the assay. To quantify the absolute abundance of each unique TCRbeta CDR3 rearrangement, sequence reads were collapsed and filtered. For each sample, productive Simpson clonality was calculated as the square root of Simpson's diversity index across productive rearrangements. The immuneACCESS repertoire file appears here via TCRdb, limited to in-frame rearrangements. These files lack a portion of the clones; in checked studies, under half of the deficit traces to unresolved V genes, and the cause of the others is not known. Clone size and V and J calls were adopted from that table, with D and trimming inferred from the DNA. The sample table holds about 170,000 clones, of which around 91% were seen once. The ten largest clones capture roughly 0.82% of the sample.

Details on this clone: The clone's antigen remains unknown. Qualities for individual bases were not recorded, and no much larger clone is one base off.

The material sequenced was PBMCs or T cells enriched from blood (not recorded which). The TCR sequence derives from a woman under 30 who had recovered from COVID-19. The chain is made from TRBV27 and TRBJ2-1, with 8 middle bases fitting TRBD2. The CDR3 reads CASRRPGRGNEQFF. The base sequence is TGTGCCAGCAGACGGCCCGGGAGGGGCAATGAGCAGTTCTTC.